This T cell receptor beta chain stems from a study of identical twins. CDR3 length: 15 amino acids. With 5 bases removed from V and 0 bases from J, the gap between germline ends came to 10 bases. TCRdb itself ran the 5' RACE reads through MiXCR, one entry per CDR3 protein. The sample consists of under 1 million distinct CDR3 sequences, around an eighth of them appearing once. This clonotype was detected ten times or more. This sample also appeared in a second study, on yellow fever vaccine responses in identical twins.

The J gene is TRBJ1-4, the V gene TRBV12-3 or TRBV12-4; D ambiguous. The source is a woman between 18 and 29 years old in good health. The sequencing input was PBMCs. Written as DNA, the CDR3 is TGTGCCAGCAGTCTTTCCTATGCAACTAATGAAAAACTGTTTTTT. The encoded protein is CASSLSYATNEKLFF.